This T cell receptor (beta chain) was identified in a study of control samples from healthy donors and cancer patients. The table came from immunoSEQ multiplex PCR; TCRdb's copy has only in-frame clones and leaves some out. The data contain over 30,000 clones, about 86% of them singletons. Sequencing was done on a sample of PBMCs. The clonotype comes from a woman aged 40 to 55 with lung cancer.

The CDR3: CAGRGLNTGELFF. The CDR3 coding sequence is TGTGCCGGAAGAGGGTTGAACACCGGGGAGCTGTTTTTT. The chain carries TRBV6-5 and TRBJ2-2; D might be TRBD2 (5 bases). V was pared by 11 bases and J by 1 base, with 11 bases between. This CDR3 has 13 amino acids. Per the germline V gene, CDR1 is MNHEY and CDR2 is SVGAGI.